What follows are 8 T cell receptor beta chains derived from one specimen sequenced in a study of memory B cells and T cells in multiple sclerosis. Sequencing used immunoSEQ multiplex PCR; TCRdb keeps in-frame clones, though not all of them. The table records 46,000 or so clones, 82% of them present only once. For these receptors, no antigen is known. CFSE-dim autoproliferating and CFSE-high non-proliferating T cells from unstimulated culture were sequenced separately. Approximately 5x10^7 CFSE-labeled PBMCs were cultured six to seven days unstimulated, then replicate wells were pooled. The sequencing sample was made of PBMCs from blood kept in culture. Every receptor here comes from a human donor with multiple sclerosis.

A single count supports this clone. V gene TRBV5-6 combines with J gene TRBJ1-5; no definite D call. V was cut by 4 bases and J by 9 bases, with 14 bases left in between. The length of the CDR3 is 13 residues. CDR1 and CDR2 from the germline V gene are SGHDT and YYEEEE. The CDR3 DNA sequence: TGTGCCAGCAGCCCACGACCGGGGTGGCCCCAGCATTTT. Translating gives CASSPRPGWPQHF.

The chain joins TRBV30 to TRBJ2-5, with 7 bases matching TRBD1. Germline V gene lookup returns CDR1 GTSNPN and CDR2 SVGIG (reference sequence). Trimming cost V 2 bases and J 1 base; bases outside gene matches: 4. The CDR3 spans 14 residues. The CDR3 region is CAWSKGDSQETQYF. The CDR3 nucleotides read TGTGCCTGGAGTAAAGGGGACAGCCAAGAGACCCAGTACTTC. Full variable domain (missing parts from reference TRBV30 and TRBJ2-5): SQTIHQWPATLVQPVGSPLSLECTVEGTSNPNLYWYRQAAGRGLQLLFYSVGIGQISSEVPQNLSASRPQDRQFILSSKKLLLSDSGFYLCAWSKGDSQETQYFGPGTRLLVL.

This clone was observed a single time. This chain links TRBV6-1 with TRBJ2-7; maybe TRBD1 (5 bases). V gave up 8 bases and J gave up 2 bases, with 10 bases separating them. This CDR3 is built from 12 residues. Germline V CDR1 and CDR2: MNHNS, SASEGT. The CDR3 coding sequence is TGTGCCAGCTGCCAGGGAACCTACGAGCAGTACTTC. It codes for CASCQGTYEQYF.

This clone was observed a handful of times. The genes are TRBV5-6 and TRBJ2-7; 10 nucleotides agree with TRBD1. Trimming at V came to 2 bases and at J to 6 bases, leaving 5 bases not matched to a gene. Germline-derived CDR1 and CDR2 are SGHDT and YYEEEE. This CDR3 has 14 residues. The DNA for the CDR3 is TGTGCCAGCAGCTTTGGGACAGGGGAGGGCGAGCAGTACTTC. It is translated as CASSFGTGEGEQYF.

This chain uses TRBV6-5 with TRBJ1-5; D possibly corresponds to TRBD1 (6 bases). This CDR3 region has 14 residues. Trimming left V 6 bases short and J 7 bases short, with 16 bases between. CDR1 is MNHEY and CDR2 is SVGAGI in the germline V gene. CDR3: CASREQGSSQPQHF. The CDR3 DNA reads TGTGCCAGCAGAGAACAGGGTTCGTCCCAGCCCCAGCATTTT.

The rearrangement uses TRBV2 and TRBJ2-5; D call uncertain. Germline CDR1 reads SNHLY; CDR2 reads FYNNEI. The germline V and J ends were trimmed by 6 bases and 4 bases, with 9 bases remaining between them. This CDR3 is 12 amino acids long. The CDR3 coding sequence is TGTGCCAGCAGCGAAAGGACAGAGACCCAGTACTTC. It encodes CASSERTETQYF.

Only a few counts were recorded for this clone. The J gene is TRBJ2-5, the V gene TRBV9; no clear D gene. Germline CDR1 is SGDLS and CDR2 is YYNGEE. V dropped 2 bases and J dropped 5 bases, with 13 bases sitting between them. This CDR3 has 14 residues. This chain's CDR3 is CASSVGPAEETQYF. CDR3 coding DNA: TGTGCCAGCAGCGTCGGACCCGCCGAGGAGACCCAGTACTTC.

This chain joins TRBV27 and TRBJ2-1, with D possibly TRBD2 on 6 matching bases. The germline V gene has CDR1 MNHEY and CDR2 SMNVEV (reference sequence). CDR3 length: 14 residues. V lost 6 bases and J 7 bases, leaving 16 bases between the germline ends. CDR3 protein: CASRWRRESNEQFF. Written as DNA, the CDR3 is TGTGCCAGCAGGTGGCGGCGGGAAAGTAATGAGCAGTTCTTC.